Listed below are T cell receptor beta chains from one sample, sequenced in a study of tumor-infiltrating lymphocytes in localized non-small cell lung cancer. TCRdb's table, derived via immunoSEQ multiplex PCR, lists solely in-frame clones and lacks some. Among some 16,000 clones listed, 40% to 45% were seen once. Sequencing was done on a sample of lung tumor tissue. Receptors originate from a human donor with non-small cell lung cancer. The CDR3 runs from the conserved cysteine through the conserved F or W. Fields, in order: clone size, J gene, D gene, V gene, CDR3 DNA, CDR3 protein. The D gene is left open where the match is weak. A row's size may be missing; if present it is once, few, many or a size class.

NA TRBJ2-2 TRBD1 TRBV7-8 TGTGCCAGCAGCTGGGACAGGGCGGCCACCGGGGAGCTGTTTTTT CASSWDRAATGELFF
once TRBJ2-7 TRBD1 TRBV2 TGTGCCGGGACCGGGACAGGCTCATACGAGCAGTACTTC CAGTGTGSYEQYF
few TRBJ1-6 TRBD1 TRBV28 TGTGCCAGCAGTTTATTGGAGACAGGGCGTCCACCCCTCCACTTT CASSLLETGRPPLHF
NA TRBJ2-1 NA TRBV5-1 TGCGCCAGCAGCCGTCCGGCGGATGAGCAGTTCTTC CASSRPADEQFF
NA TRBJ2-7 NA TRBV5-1 TGCGCCAGCAGCTTGACTAGCTCCTACGAGCAGTACTTC CASSLTSSYEQYF
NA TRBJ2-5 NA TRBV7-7 TGTGCCAGCAGCTCCCGGGGGTTTCAAGAGACCCAGTACTTC CASSSRGFQETQYF
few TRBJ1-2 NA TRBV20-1 TGCAGTGCTACCGTGGCCTACGGCTACACCTTC CSATVAYGYTF
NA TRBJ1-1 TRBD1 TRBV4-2 TGTGCCAGCAGCCAAACAGGGGACCAGAACACTGAAGCTTTCTTT CASSQTGDQNTEAFF
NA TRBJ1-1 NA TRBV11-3 TGTGCCAGCAGCGAGACAGTGAACACTGAAGCTTTCTTT CASSETVNTEAFF
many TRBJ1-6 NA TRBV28 TGTGCCAGCAGCACAGGGAGCTCCTATAATTCACCCCTCCACTTT CASSTGSSYNSPLHF
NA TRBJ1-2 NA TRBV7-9 TGTGCCAGCAGCTCTACCATAAACTATGGCTACACCTTC CASSSTINYGYTF
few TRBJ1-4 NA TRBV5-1 TGCGCCAGCAGCTTTGAACAAAATGAAAAACTGTTTTTT CASSFEQNEKLFF
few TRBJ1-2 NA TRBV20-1 TGCAGTGCTAGAGATACTCGTCGCTACACCTTC CSARDTRRYTF
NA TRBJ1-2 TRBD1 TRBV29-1 TGCAGCGTAACAATGGGACAGGCCTACACCTTC CSVTMGQAYTF
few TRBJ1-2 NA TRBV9 TGTGCCAGCATGGGAGAGGGGGAGTATGGCTACACCTTC CASMGEGEYGYTF
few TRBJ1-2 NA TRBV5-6 TGTGCCAGCAGCTTGGAAGGTCTTAACTATGGCTACACCTTC CASSLEGLNYGYTF
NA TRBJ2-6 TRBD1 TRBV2 TGTGCCAGCGCGGGACAGGGGGCGCCTGGGGCCAACGTCCTGACTTTC CASAGQGAPGANVLTF
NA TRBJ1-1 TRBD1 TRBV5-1 TGCGCCAGCAGAGCAGGGGGCTTTCCAAGGCTTGACACTGAAGCTTTCTTT CASRAGGFPRLDTEAFF
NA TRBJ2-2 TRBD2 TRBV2 TGTGCCAGCAGAGACGGACTAGCGCACGGGGAGCTGTTTTTT CASRDGLAHGELFF
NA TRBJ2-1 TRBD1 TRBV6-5 TGTGCCAGCAGGTTCGGGACAGGGGACAATGAGCAGTTCTTC CASRFGTGDNEQFF
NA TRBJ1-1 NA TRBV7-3 TGTGCCAGCAGCTTAACGTTTACTGGACAAAACATGAACACTGAAGCTTTCTTT CASSLTFTGQNMNTEAFF
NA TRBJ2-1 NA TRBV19 TGTGCCAGTACCCTAAACAATGAGCAGTTCTTC CASTLNNEQFF
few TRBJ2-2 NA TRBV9 TGTGCCAGCAGCGTTGTGTTCGGGGAGCTGTTTTTT CASSVVFGELFF
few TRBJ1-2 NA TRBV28 TGTGCCAGCAGTTTGGTGTCGGAAGGGATCCATGGCTACACCTTC CASSLVSEGIHGYTF
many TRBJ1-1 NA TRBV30 TGTGCCTGGAGGGGACGCGGCGGTATGAACACTGAAGCTTTCTTT CAWRGRGGMNTEAFF
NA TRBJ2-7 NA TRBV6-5 TGTGCCAGCAGTTACGACGATTTGGGGTCGAGGGAGCAGTACTTC CASSYDDLGSREQYF
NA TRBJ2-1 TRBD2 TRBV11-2 TGTGCCAGCAGCTTGGTGTTCATTACGGGAGGGACCTACAATGAGCAGTTCTTC CASSLVFITGGTYNEQFF
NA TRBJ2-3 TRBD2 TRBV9 TGTGCCAGCAGCGTAGAGGGAGGGGACTCTCTGAGCACAGATACGCAGTATTTT CASSVEGGDSLSTDTQYF
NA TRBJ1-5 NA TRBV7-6 TGTGCCAGCAGCCAAACAGGGTATAGCAATCAGCCCCAGCATTTT CASSQTGYSNQPQHF
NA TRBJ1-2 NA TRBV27 TGTGCCAGCAGTTTATCGGGGTTAACCTATGGCTACACCTTC CASSLSGLTYGYTF
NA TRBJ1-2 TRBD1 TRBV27 TGTGCCAGCAGTACCGGGACAGGGTTTAGCTACACCTTC CASSTGTGFSYTF
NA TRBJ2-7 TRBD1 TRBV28 TGTGCCAGCAGTGAAGTAGGGGGCGGGCCGTACGAGCAGTACTTC CASSEVGGGPYEQYF
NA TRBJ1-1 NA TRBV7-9 TGTGCCAGCAGGGGAACGAAGGTGAACACTGAAGCTTTCTTT CASRGTKVNTEAFF
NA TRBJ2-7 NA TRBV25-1 TGTGCCAGCAGTGAGGGCTACGAGCAGTACTTC CASSEGYEQYF
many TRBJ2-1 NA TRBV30 TGTGGGTACGGGCCTAATGAGCAGTTCTTC CGYGPNEQFF
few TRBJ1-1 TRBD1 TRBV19 TGTGCCAGTAGGGACAGGATGAACACTGAAGCTTTCTTT CASRDRMNTEAFF
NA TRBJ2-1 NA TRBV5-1 TGCGCCAGCAGTCACGGGGTCTTTAATGAGCAGTTCTTC CASSHGVFNEQFF
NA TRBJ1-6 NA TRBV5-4 TGTGCCAGCAGCTCAGGGACGGGAAATTCACCCCTCCACTTT CASSSGTGNSPLHF
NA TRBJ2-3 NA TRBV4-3 TGCGCCAGCAGCCAGAGACGTCCAGATACGCAGTATTTT CASSQRRPDTQYF
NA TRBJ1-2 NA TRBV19 TGTGCCAGTCGCGTCGGGGGCGCGGTAGTTGGCTACACCTTC CASRVGGAVVGYTF
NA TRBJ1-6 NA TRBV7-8 TGTGCCAGCAGCTCCCTTAGGGGGGAATCACCCCTCCACTTT CASSSLRGESPLHF
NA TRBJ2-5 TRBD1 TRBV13 TGTGCCAGCAGCTTAGCCTCAGGGGGAAAAGAGACCCAGTACTTC CASSLASGGKETQYF
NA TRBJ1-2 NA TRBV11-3 TGTGCCAGCAGCACCACCGGGAATAACTATGGCTACACCTTC CASSTTGNNYGYTF
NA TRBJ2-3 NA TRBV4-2 TGTGCCAGCAGCCTCGGGGGTAGCACAGATACGCAGTATTTT CASSLGGSTDTQYF
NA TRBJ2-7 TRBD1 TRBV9 TGTGCCAGCAGCCAAAGGGGGCAGCTGTACGAGCAGTACTTC CASSQRGQLYEQYF
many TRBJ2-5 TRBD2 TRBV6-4 TGTGCCAGCAGTCGACTAGCGGGACGCCAAGAGACCCAGTACTTC CASSRLAGRQETQYF
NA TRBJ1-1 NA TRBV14 TGTGCCAGCAGCTTATTTAACTCCCGAGAAGCTTTCTTT CASSLFNSREAFF
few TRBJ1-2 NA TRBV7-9 TGTGCCAGCAGCTTTCGCCCCAGGGACTATGGCTACACCTTC CASSFRPRDYGYTF
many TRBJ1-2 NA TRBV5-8 TGTGCCAGCAGCACCACCGGGAATAACTATGGCTACACCTTC CASSTTGNNYGYTF